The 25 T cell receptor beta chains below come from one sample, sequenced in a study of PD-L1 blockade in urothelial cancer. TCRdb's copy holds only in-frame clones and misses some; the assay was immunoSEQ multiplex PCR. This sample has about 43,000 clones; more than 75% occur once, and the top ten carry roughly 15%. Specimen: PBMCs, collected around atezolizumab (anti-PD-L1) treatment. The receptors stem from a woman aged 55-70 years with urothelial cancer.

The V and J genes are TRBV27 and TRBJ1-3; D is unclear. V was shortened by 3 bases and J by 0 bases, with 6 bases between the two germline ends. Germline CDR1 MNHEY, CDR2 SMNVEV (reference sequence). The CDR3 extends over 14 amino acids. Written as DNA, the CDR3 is TGTGCCAGCAGTTTCACCAGCTCTGGAAACACCATATATTTT. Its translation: CASSFTSSGNTIYF.

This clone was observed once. The CDR3 here is CASSRDRDDEQFF. CDR3 DNA: TGTGCCAGCAGCCGGGACAGGGACGATGAGCAGTTCTTC. The chain couples TRBV7-9 to TRBJ2-1; the match to TRBD1 covers 9 bases. Looked up from germline, CDR1 is SEHNR and CDR2 is FQNEAQ (reference sequence). The junction had 4 bases not matched to a gene; V was cut back by 5 bases and J by 8 bases. The CDR3 runs to 13 residues.

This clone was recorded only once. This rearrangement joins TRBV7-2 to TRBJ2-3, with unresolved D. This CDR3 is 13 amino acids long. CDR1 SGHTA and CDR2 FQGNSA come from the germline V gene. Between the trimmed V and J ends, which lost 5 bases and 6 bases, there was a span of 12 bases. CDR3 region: CASSPRGWDTQYF. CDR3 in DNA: TGTGCCAGCAGCCCACGCGGCTGGGATACGCAGTATTTT.

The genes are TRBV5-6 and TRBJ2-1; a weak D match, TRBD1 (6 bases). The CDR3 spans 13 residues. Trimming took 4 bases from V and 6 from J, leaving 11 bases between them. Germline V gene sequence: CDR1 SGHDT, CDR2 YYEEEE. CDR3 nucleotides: TGTGCCAGCAGCCAGGACAGAGCCAATGAGCAGTTCTTC. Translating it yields CASSQDRANEQFF.

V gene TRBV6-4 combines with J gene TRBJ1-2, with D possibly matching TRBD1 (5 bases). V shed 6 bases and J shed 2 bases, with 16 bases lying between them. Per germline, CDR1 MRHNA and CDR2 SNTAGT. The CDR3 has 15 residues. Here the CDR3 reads CASRGEGRTNYGYTF. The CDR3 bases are TGTGCCAGCAGAGGTGAAGGGAGGACAAACTATGGCTACACCTTC.

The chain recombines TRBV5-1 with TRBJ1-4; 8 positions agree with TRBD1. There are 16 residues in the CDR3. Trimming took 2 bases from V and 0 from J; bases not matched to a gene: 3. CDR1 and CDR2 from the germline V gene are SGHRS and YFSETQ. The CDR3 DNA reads TGCGCCAGCAGCTTCCAGGGGGCCGCAACTAATGAAAAACTGTTTTTT. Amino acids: CASSFQGAATNEKLFF.

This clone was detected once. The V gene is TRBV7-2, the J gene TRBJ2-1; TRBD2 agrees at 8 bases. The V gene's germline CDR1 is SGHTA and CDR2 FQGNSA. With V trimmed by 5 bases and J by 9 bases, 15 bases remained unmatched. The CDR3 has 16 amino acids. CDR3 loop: CASSPGPGLEEREQFF. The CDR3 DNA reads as TGTGCCAGCAGCCCAGGTCCGGGACTAGAGGAACGTGAGCAGTTCTTC.

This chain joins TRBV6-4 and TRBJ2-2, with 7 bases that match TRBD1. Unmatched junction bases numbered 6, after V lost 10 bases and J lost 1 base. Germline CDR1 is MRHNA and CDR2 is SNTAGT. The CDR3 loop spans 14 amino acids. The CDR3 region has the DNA TGTGCCATCCCCGACAGGGAGAACACCGGGGAGCTGTTTTTT. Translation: CAIPDRENTGELFF.

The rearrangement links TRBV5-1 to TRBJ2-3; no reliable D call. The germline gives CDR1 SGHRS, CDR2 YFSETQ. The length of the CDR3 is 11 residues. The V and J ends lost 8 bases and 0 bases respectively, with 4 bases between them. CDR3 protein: CASQSTDTQYF. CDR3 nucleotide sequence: TGCGCCAGTCAGAGCACAGATACGCAGTATTTT.

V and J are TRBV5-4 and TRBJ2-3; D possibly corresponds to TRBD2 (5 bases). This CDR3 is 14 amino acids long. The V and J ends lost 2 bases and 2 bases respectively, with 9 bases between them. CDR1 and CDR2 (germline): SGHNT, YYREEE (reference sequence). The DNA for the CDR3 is TGTGCCAGCAGCTTAAGCGGACCCACAGATACGCAGTATTTT. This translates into CASSLSGPTDTQYF.

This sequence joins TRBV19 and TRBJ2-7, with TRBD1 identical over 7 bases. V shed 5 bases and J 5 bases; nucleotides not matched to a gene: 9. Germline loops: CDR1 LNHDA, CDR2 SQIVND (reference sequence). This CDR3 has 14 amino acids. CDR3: CASSPGQVWNEQYF. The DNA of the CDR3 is TGTGCCAGTAGTCCCGGACAGGTTTGGAACGAGCAGTACTTC.

CDR3 in amino acids: CSARDGLADREYF. DNA for the CDR3: TGCAGCGCCAGAGACGGACTAGCGGATAGGGAGTACTTC. V and J are TRBV29-1 and TRBJ2-4, with TRBD2 identical over 10 bases. V shed 7 bases, J shed 14 bases, and the junction held 14 bases outside the gene matches. Germline lookup yields CDR1 SQVTM and CDR2 ANQGSEA. The CDR3 spans 13 residues. Full variable domain (remainder filled in from reference TRBV29-1 and TRBJ2-4): SAVISQKPSRDICQRGTSLTIQCQVDSQVTMMFWYRQQPGQSLTLIATANQGSEATYESGFVIDKFPISRPNLTFSTLTVSNMSPEDSSIYLCSARDGLADREYFGAGTRLSVL.

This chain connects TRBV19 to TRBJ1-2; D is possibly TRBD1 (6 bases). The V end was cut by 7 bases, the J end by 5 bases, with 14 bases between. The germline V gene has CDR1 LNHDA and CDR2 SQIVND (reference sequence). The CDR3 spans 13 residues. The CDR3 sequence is CASTLDSRYGYTF. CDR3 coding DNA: TGTGCCAGTACCCTGGACAGTAGATATGGCTACACCTTC.

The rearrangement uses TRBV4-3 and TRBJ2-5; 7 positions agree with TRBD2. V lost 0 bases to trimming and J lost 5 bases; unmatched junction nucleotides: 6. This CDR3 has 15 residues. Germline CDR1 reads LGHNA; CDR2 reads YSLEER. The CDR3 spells CASSQDWTGGETQYF. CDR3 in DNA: TGCGCCAGCAGCCAAGATTGGACCGGGGGGGAGACCCAGTACTTC.

The CDR3 here is CASSLVGRAISGNTIYF. The CDR3 DNA follows: TGTGCCAGCAGCTTAGTGGGCAGGGCAATCTCTGGAAACACCATATATTTT. V and J are TRBV7-9 and TRBJ1-3; possibly TRBD1 for D (5 bases). V lost 1 base to trimming and J lost 0 bases, with 13 bases between them. The CDR3 sequence is 17 residues long. Germline loops: CDR1 SEHNR, CDR2 FQNEAQ (reference sequence). The full variable domain, rest sourced from reference TRBV7-9 and TRBJ1-3, is DTGVSQNPRHKITKRGQNVTFRCDPISEHNRLYWYRQTLGQGPEFLTYFQNEAQLEKSRLLSDRFSAERPKGSFSTLEIQRTEQGDSAMYLCASSLVGRAISGNTIYFGEGSWLTVV.

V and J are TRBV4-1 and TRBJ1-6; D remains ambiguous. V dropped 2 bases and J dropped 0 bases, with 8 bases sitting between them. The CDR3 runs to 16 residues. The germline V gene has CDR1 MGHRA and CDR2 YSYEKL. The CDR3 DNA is TGCGCCAGCAGCCAAAAGGGAGACTCCTATAATTCACCCCTCCACTTT. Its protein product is CASSQKGDSYNSPLHF.

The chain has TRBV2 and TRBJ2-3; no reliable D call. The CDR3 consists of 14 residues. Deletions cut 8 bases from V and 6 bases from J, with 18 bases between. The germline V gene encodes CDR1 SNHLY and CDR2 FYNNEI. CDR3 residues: CASADERARDTQYF. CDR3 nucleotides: TGTGCCAGCGCCGACGAACGTGCTAGGGATACGCAGTATTTT.

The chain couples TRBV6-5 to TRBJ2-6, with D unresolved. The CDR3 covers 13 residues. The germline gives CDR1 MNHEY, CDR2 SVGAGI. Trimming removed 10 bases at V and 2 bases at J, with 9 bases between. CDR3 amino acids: CATQVPGANVLTF. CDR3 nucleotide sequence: TGTGCCACCCAGGTGCCTGGGGCCAACGTCCTGACTTTC.

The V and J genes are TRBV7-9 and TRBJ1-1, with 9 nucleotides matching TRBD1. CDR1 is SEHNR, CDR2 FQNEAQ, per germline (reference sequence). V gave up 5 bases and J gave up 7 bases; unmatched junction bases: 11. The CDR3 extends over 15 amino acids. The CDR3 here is CASSPTARQGVEAFF. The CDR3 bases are TGTGCCAGCAGCCCAACCGCCCGACAGGGGGTTGAAGCTTTCTTT.

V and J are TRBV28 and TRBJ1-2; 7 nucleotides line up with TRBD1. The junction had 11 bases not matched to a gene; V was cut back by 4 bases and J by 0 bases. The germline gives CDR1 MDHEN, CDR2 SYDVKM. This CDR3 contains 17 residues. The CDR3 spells CASSSPGQTYTNYGYTF. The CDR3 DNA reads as TGTGCCAGCAGTTCTCCGGGACAGACCTATACTAACTATGGCTACACCTTC.

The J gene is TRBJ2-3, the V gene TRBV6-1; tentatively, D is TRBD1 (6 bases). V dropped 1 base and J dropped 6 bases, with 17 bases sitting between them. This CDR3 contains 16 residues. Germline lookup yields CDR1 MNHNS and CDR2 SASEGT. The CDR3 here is CASSEGLWGLHDTQYF. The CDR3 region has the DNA TGTGCCAGCAGTGAAGGACTCTGGGGGCTCCACGATACGCAGTATTTT.

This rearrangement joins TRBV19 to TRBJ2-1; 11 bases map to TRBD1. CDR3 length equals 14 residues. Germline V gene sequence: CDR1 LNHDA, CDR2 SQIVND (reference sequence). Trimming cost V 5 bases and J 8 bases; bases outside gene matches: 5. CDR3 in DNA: TGTGCCAGTAGTTGGGGACAGGGGGACTATGAGCAGTTCTTC. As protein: CASSWGQGDYEQFF.

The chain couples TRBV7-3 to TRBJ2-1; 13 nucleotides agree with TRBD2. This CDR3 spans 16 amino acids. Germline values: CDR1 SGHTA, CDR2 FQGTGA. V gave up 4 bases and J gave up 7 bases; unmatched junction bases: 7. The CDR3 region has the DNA TGTGCCAGCAGCTACACTAGCGGGGGGGCAGGAAATGAGCAGTTCTTC. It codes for CASSYTSGGAGNEQFF.

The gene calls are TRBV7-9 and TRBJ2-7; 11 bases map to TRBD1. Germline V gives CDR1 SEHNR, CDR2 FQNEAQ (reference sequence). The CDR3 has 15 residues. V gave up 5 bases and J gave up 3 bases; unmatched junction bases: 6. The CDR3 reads CASSQPGQGDYEQYF. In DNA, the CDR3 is TGTGCCAGCAGCCAACCGGGACAGGGGGACTACGAGCAGTACTTC.

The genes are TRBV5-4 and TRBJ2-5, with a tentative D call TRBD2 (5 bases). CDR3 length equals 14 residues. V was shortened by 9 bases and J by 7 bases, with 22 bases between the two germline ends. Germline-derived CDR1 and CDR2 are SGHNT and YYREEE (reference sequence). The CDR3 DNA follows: TGTGCCACCCGCCGGGAAATAGCCCCCGGGACCCAGTACTTC. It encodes CATRREIAPGTQYF. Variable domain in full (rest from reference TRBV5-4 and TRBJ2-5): ETGVTQSPTHLIKTRGQQVTLRCSSQSGHNTVSWYQQALGQGPQFIFQYYREEENGRGNFPPRFSGLQFPNYSSELNVNALELDDSALYLCATRREIAPGTQYFGPGTRLLVL.